The T cell receptor beta chain under discussion was sequenced for a study of cytomegalovirus exposure and HLA in healthy donors. Overall study results and limits: Reportedly, fewer N-insertions than the approximately 700-donor mean appeared in an Asian-associated ancestry cluster in a later analysis. According to an earlier analysis, most TCR beta V segments yielded productive rearrangements about 90% or about 30% of the time. Information on immune exposure was restricted to one variable (CMV serostatus).

The PCR employed 60 Vbeta primers together with 13 Jbeta primers. The repertoire was sequenced with immunoSEQ multiplex PCR; TCRdb's copy has only in-frame clones and lacks some. The sample shows roughly 150,000 clones, about 76% of them seen only once. Donors were ostensibly healthy at sampling, although undocumented immune exposures were probable. Concerning this clone itself: Its antigen is not known.

There are 15 residues in the CDR3. CDR1 and CDR2 (germline): MNHEY, SVGAGI. Trimming took off 0 bases at V and 5 bases at J, with 10 bases between the two ends. This rearrangement joins TRBV6-5 to TRBJ2-2; D is unclear. The sequence derives from a woman aged 18-29 years in good health and CMV-seropositive. Sample: PBMCs. The CDR3 is CASSYSIWRTGELFF. DNA for the CDR3: TGTGCCAGCAGTTACTCGATTTGGAGAACCGGGGAGCTGTTTTTT.